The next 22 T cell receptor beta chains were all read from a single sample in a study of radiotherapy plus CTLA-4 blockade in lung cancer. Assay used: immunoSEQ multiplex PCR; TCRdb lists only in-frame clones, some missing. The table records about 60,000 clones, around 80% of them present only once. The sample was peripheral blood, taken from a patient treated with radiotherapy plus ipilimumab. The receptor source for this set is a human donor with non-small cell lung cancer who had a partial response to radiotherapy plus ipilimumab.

The CDR3 sequence: CASSFGTGAYEQYF. CDR3 nucleotides: TGTGCCAGCAGCTTTGGGACTGGCGCCTACGAGCAGTACTTC. V gene TRBV7-2 combines with J gene TRBJ2-7, with a possible D match to TRBD2 (6 bases). V was trimmed by 3 bases and J by 2 bases, leaving 11 bases between them. The length of the CDR3 is 14 residues. Germline V gene lookup returns CDR1 SGHTA and CDR2 FQGNSA.

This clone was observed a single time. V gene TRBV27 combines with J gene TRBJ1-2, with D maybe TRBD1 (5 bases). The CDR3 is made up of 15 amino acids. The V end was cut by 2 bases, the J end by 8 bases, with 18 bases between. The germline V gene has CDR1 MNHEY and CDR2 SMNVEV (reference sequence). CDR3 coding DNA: TGTGCCAGCAGTTTAAGGGCAGGGTCCGAGTTAGGCTACACCTTC. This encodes CASSLRAGSELGYTF.

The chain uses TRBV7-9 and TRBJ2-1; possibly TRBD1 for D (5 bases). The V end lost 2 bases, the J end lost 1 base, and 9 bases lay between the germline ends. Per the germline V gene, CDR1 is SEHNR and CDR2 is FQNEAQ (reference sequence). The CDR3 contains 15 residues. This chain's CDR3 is CASSLQGSSYNEQFF. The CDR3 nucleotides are TGTGCCAGCAGCTTACAGGGCAGTTCCTACAATGAGCAGTTCTTC.

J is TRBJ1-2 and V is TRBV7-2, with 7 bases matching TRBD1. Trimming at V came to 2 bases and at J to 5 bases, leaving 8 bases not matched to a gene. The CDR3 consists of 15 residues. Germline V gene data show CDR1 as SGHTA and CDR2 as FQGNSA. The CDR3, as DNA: TGTGCCAGCAGCTTAAGTAGAGCAGGGGGATATGGCTACACCTTC. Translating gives CASSLSRAGGYGYTF.

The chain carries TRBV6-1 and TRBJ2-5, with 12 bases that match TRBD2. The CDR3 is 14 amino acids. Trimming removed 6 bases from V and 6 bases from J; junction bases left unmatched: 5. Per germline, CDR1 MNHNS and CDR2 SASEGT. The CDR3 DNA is TGTGCCAGCAGGGCGACTAGCGGGGGACAGACCCAGTACTTC. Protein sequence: CASRATSGGQTQYF.

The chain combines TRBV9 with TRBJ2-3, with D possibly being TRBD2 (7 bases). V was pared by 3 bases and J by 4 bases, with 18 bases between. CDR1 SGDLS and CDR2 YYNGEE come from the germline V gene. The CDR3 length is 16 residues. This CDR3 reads CASSGSPGGEADTQYF. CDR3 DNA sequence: TGTGCCAGCAGCGGGTCCCCGGGGGGCGAGGCAGATACGCAGTATTTT.

CDR3 loop: CAAHRATNEKLFF. In DNA, the CDR3 is TGTGCCGCCCACCGGGCAACTAATGAAAAACTGTTTTTT. The chain is built from TRBV30 and TRBJ1-4; D gene ambiguous. In germline, CDR1 is GTSNPN, CDR2 SVGIG (reference sequence). The CDR3 is made up of 13 amino acids. The V gene lost 8 bases and the J gene lost 0 bases, with 10 bases spanning the gap.

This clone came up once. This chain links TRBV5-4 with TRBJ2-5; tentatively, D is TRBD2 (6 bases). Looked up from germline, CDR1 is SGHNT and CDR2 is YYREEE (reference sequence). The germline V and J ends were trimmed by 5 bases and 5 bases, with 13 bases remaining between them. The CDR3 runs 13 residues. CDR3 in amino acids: CASRLQGGETQYF. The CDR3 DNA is TGTGCCAGCAGGCTCCAGGGAGGCGAGACCCAGTACTTC.

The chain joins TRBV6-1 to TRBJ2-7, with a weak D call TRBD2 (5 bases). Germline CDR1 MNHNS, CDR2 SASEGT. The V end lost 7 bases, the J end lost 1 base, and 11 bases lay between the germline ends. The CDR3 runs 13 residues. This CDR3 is CASKREGSYEQYF. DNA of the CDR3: TGTGCCAGCAAACGGGAAGGTTCCTACGAGCAGTACTTC.

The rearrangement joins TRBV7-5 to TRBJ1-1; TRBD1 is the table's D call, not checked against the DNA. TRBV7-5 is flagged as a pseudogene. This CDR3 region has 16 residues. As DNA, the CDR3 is TGTGCCAGAAGCTCTAGGGGACAGGGGGCCGACACTGAAGCTTTCTTT. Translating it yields CARSSRGQGADTEAFF.

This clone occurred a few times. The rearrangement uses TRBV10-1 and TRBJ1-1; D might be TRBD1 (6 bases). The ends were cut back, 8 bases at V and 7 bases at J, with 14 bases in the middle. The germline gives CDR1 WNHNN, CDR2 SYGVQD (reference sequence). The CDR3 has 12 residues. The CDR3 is CASSQGGGEAFF. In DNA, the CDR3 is TGCGCCAGCTCACAGGGTGGCGGTGAAGCTTTCTTT.

CDR3 bases: TGTGCGTCGGGACTAGCGACGACCTACGAGCAGTACTTC. It encodes CASGLATTYEQYF. The rearrangement joins TRBV6-1 to TRBJ2-7, with 10 bases identical to TRBD2. Germline V gene data show CDR1 as MNHNS and CDR2 as SASEGT. The CDR3 consists of 13 residues.

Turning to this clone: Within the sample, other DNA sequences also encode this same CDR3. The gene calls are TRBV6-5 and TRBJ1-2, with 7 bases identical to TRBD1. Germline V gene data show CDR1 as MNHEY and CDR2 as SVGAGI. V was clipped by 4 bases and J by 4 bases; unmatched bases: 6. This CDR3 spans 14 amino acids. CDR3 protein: CASSFRGLGYGYTF. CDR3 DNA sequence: TGTGCCAGCAGTTTTAGGGGGCTGGGCTATGGCTACACCTTC.

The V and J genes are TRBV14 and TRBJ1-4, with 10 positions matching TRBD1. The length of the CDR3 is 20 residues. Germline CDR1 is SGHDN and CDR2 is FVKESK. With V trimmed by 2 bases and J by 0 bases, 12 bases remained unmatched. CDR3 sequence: CASSQKGRTGGPATNEKLFF. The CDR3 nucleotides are TGTGCCAGCAGCCAAAAGGGACGGACAGGGGGTCCTGCAACTAATGAAAAACTGTTTTTT.

The CDR3, as DNA: TGTGCCAGTGCCGCGAGGCATGAGCAGTTCTTC. It codes for CASAARHEQFF. The chain carries TRBV19 and TRBJ2-1; no definite D call. This CDR3 is 11 amino acids long. CDR1 is LNHDA and CDR2 is SQIVND in the germline V gene (reference sequence). V shed 8 bases and J shed 8 bases, with 10 bases lying between them.

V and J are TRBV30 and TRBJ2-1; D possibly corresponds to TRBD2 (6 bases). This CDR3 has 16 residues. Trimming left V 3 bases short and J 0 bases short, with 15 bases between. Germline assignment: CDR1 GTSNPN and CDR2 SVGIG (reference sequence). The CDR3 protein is CAWSIPGLSSYNEQFF. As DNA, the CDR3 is TGTGCCTGGAGCATCCCGGGACTCAGCTCCTACAATGAGCAGTTCTTC.

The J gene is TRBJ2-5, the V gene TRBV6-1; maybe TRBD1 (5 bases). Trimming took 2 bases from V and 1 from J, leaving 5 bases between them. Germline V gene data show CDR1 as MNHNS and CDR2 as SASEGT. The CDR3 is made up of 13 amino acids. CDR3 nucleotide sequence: TGTGCCAGCAGTGAAAGGGGCCAAGAGACCCAGTACTTC. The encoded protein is CASSERGQETQYF.

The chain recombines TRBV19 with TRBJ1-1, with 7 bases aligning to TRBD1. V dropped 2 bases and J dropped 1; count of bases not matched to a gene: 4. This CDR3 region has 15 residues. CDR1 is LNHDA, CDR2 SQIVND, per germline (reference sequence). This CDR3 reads CASSIKGAGNTEAFF. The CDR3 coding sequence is TGTGCCAGTAGTATAAAGGGGGCCGGGAACACTGAAGCTTTCTTT.

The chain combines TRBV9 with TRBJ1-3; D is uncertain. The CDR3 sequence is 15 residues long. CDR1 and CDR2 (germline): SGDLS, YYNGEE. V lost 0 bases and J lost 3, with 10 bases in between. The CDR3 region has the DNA TGTGCCAGCAGCGTAGGTGCCATCGGTGGAAACACCATATATTTT. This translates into CASSVGAIGGNTIYF.

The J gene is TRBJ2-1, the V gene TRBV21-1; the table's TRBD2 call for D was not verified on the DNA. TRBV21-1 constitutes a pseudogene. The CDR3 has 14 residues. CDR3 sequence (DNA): TGTGCCAGCACCGGGGAGGAATCCTACAATGAGCAGTTCTTC. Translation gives CASTGEESYNEQFF.

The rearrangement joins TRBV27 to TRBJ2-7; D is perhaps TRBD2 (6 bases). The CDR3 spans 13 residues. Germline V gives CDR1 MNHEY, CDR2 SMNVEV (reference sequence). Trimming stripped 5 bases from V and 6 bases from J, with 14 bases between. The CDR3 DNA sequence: TGTGCCAGCAGTCCCTGGCACGGGGGCGAGCAGTACTTC. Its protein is CASSPWHGGEQYF.

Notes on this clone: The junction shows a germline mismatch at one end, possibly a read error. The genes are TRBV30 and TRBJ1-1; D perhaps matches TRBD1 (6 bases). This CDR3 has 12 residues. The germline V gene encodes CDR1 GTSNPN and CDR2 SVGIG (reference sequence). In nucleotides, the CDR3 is TGTGCCTGGGACAGGACGAACACTGAAGTTTTCTTT. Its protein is CAWDRTNTEVFF.